The rows below give T cell receptor beta chains drawn from one sample of a study of T cell responses to AZD1222 COVID-19 vaccine. Libraries were prepared by immunoSEQ multiplex PCR; TCRdb keeps only in-frame clonotypes and omits some of them. The table lists about 150,000 clones, 90% to 95% of them singletons, with around 1.3% in the top ten. Sequenced material: peripheral blood, taken on day 0 of AZD1222 vaccination. The receptors were gathered from an adult in good health. Both conserved end residues are part of each CDR3. Fields, in order: clone size, J gene, D gene, V gene, CDR3 protein, CDR3 DNA. The D gene is left open where the match is weak. Some rows mark clone size as missing; the rest say once, few, many or name a class of expanded clone.

.,TRBJ1-4,TRBD1,TRBV5-1,CASGVDREGNEKLFF,TGCGCCAGCGGTGTGGACAGGGAGGGTAATGAAAAACTGTTTTTT
.,TRBJ1-4,.,TRBV28,CASKHPNEKLFF,TGTGCCAGCAAGCACCCTAATGAAAAGCTGTTTTTT
once,TRBJ1-6,.,TRBV2,CASNGESPLHF,TGTGCCAGCAACGGGGAGTCACCCCTCCACTTT
.,TRBJ1-1,TRBD1,TRBV28,CASRTPGGTTFF,TGTGCCAGCAGGACACCAGGGGGCACGACTTTCTTT
.,TRBJ1-2,.,TRBV4-2,CASSQDGGYGYTF,TGTGCCAGCAGCCAAGACGGGGGGTATGGCTACACCTTC
.,TRBJ2-3,TRBD2,TRBV6-5,CASSPPGLAGNTQYF,TGTGCCAGCAGCCCGCCGGGACTAGCGGGCAACACGCAGTATTTT
.,TRBJ1-2,.,TRBV12-2,CASRSVGQDQHSSNYGYTF,TGTGCAAGTCGCTCGGTCGGACAGGACCAGCACTCTTCGAACTATGGCTACACCTTC
.,TRBJ2-5,.,TRBV10-3,CAISDGLGGRETQYF,TGTGCCATCAGTGACGGACTAGGGGGGCGAGAGACCCAGTACTTC
.,TRBJ1-1,.,TRBV20-1,CSARGGTEAFF,TGCAGTGCTAGGGGGGGGACTGAAGCTTTCTTT
.,TRBJ1-2,.,TRBV6-1,CASSERGGYGYTF,TGTGCCAGCAGTGAACGGGGCGGCTATGGCTACACCTTC
.,TRBJ1-1,.,TRBV7-3,CASSGGMNTEAFF,TGTGCCAGCAGCGGGGGGATGAACACTGAAGCTTTCTTT
.,TRBJ1-2,.,TRBV4-1,CASSQDFRVGYTF,TGCGCCAGCAGCCAAGATTTTAGGGTTGGCTACACCTTC
.,TRBJ1-2,.,TRBV5-1,CASSFSGTDYGYTF,TGCGCCAGCAGCTTCTCCGGGACGGACTATGGCTACACCTTC
.,TRBJ1-3,.,TRBV18,CASSPTQALSGNTIYF,TGTGCCAGCTCACCGACACAGGCCCTCTCTGGAAACACCATATATTTT
.,TRBJ1-2,.,TRBV7-3,CASRDYSDRRSVAHYGYTF,TGTGCCAGCAGAGACTACTCGGATCGAAGGAGTGTGGCTCACTATGGCTACACCTTC